This T cell receptor beta chain was recovered during a study of cytomegalovirus exposure and HLA in healthy donors. General study findings and limits: Later, an analysis found that TCR clusters from the first cohort tended to co-occur in the 120 validation repertoires. Accounts indicate the classifier identified cytomegalovirus status with strong specificity and sensitivity. The majority of TCR sequences were rare, yet some public TCRs appeared in many donors.

Donors came from a validation cohort of approximately 110 subjects, distinct from the first 666-subject cohort. V lost 3 bases and J lost 3; bases outside the gene matches: 6. This CDR3 is 15 amino acids long. CDR1 is LNHDA and CDR2 is SQIVND in the germline V gene (reference sequence). Notes on this clone: No antigen is known for it.

Profiling relied on immunoSEQ multiplex PCR, and the TCRdb table lists in-frame clones only, not all of them. Of about 120,000 clones listed, around 85% are singletons. The chain employs TRBV19 and TRBJ2-7, with TRBD1 matching over 9 bases. Sequenced input: PBMCs. This sequence originates from a young man in good health and CMV-seropositive. For the CDR3, the DNA is TGTGCCAGTAGTATCGGGACAGGGCCTAACTACGAGCAGTACTTC. Protein: CASSIGTGPNYEQYF. Based on the CDR3 plus reference TRBV19 and TRBJ2-7, the full variable domain is DGGITQSPKYLFRKEGQNVTLSCEQNLNHDAMYWYRQDPGQGLRLIYYSQIVNDFQKGDIAEGYSVSREKKESFPLTVTSAQKNPTAFYLCASSIGTGPNYEQYFGPGTRLTVT.